This entry concerns a single T cell receptor beta chain. Its specificity is not known. This likely comes from a read error, as the CDR3 has no conserved phenylalanine or tryptophan at its end. This specimen comes from a study of shared clonotypes between healthy human individuals. Overall study: Used for every donor were three CD4 naive, three CD4 memory, two CD8 naive and one CD8 memory plate.

Sorted-subset replicate PCRs used 200 ng of genomic DNA. This amount corresponded to approximately 30,000 T cell genomes. Sequenced by immunoSEQ multiplex PCR; TCRdb stores in-frame clones only, minus some. The table records about 1.1 million clones, about 84% of them present only once. Germline CDR1 is MRHNA and CDR2 is SNTAGT. J was trimmed by 0 bases and V by 8 bases; bases with no gene match: 13. CDR3 length: 16 residues. General observations from the study: Naive CD4 clonotype sharing across several donors was approximately 5.2%.

The origin of this receptor is a young man in good health. Some clones in this sample may be carry-over from other donors' samples. The sequenced material came from memory CD4+ T cells from PBMCs. Specified subset: CD45RA-negative fraction. V gene TRBV6-4 combines with J gene TRBJ2-7; TRBD1 matches 7 bases. CDR3 residues: CASPYPRDRHSYEQYS. In DNA, the CDR3 is TGTGCCAGCCCCTACCCCCGGGACAGACACTCCTACGAGCAGTACTCC.